This T cell receptor (beta chain) was obtained from a study of shared clonotypes between healthy human individuals. The overall study: Each donor's CD4 naive and CD4 memory cells filled three plates apiece, CD8 naive two, and CD8 memory one.

It was CD45RO-negative cells, positively selected for CCR7, that made up naive CD8 cells, with terminally differentiated effector memory CD45RA+ cells excluded. J was trimmed by 0 bases and V by 5 bases; bases with no gene match: 11. Germline-derived CDR1 and CDR2 are SGHVS and FQNEAQ. The CDR3 has 18 amino acids. The table lists this clone with a count of one. Measured with immunoSEQ multiplex PCR; TCRdb has only the in-frame clones, and not every one. The profile shows around 2,100,000 clones, roughly 95% of them singletons. The chain employs TRBV7-8 and TRBJ1-3; the match to TRBD1 covers 9 bases. The sequence derives from a man younger than 30 in good health. Sequencing was done on a sample of naive CD8+ T cells sorted from blood. The chain's CDR3 is CASSPRDRALISGNTIYF. CDR3 coding DNA: TGTGCCAGCAGCCCCCGGGACAGGGCTCTCATCTCTGGAAACACCATATATTTT. The variable domain in full, with the rest retrieved from reference TRBV7-8 and TRBJ1-3, is GAGVSQSPRYKVAKRGQDVALRCDPISGHVSLFWYQQALGQGPEFLTYFQNEAQLDKSGLPSDRFFAERPEGSVSTLKIQRTQQEDSAVYLCASSPRDRALISGNTIYFGEGSWLTVV.